A selection of T cell receptor beta chains follows, all from one sample in a study of PD-1 blockade in classical Hodgkin lymphoma. Produced via immunoSEQ multiplex PCR; TCRdb's table is partial and in-frame only. The sample has some 100,000 clones, roughly 89% seen once. Sequencing used peripheral blood mononuclear cells (PBMCs), obtained at baseline. These receptors all come from a human donor with classical Hodgkin lymphoma. Each CDR3 is given without its conserved first and last residue.

j_gene: TRBJ2-3; v_gene: TRBV6-5; CDR3aa: ASSYPTGDTQY
j_gene: TRBJ2-7; v_gene: TRBV7-9; CDR3aa: ASSRDGYEQY
j_gene: TRBJ1-4; v_gene: TRBV7-9; CDR3aa: ASSSPSQGAANEKLF
j_gene: TRBJ1-5; v_gene: TRBV5-1; CDR3aa: ASSRAIPRGGTLEGNQPQH
j_gene: TRBJ2-5; v_gene: TRBV20-1; CDR3aa: SGVYSETQY
j_gene: TRBJ2-1; v_gene: TRBV13; CDR3aa: ASSLGEEQF
j_gene: TRBJ1-4; v_gene: TRBV30; CDR3aa: AWSPTPGGYEKLF
j_gene: TRBJ1-5; v_gene: TRBV6-5; CDR3aa: ASSYTGDSNQPQH
j_gene: TRBJ1-1; v_gene: TRBV29-1; CDR3aa: SVTLNTEAF
j_gene: TRBJ2-2; v_gene: TRBV9; CDR3aa: ASSVDGRGGELF
j_gene: TRBJ2-1; v_gene: TRBV29-1; CDR3aa: SVDSPAYNEQF
j_gene: TRBJ1-2; v_gene: TRBV6-6; CDR3aa: ASSSRGRDYGYT
j_gene: TRBJ2-1; v_gene: TRBV5-1; CDR3aa: ASSLEGQANNEQF
j_gene: TRBJ2-7; v_gene: TRBV4-1; CDR3aa: ASSLRLAGGTYEQY
j_gene: TRBJ1-4; v_gene: TRBV30; CDR3aa: AWSTLGEKLF
j_gene: TRBJ2-7; v_gene: TRBV2; CDR3aa: ATQGLAAYEQY
j_gene: TRBJ2-1; v_gene: TRBV7-7; CDR3aa: ASSLGGTGSNEQF
j_gene: TRBJ1-1; v_gene: TRBV18; CDR3aa: ASSLWGTEAF
j_gene: TRBJ2-1; v_gene: TRBV18; CDR3aa: ASSPPGDNEQF
j_gene: TRBJ2-2; v_gene: TRBV5-1; CDR3aa: ASSPRQGSTGELF
j_gene: TRBJ2-3; v_gene: TRBV12-5; CDR3aa: ASGSTDTQY
j_gene: TRBJ2-7; v_gene: TRBV6-5; CDR3aa: ASSYSSEGSEQY
j_gene: TRBJ2-2; v_gene: TRBV30; CDR3aa: AWKGQGNTGELF
j_gene: TRBJ2-3; v_gene: TRBV5-5; CDR3aa: ASTPARYRPSSTDTQY
j_gene: TRBJ2-7; v_gene: TRBV7-8; CDR3aa: ASSLVGFSYEQY
j_gene: TRBJ1-2; v_gene: TRBV2; CDR3aa: ARDPGQNYGYT
j_gene: TRBJ2-1; v_gene: TRBV29-1; CDR3aa: SVEWLERADEQF
j_gene: TRBJ1-1; v_gene: TRBV7-5; CDR3aa: ASSSRTGTGRTEAF
j_gene: TRBJ2-1; v_gene: TRBV20-1; CDR3aa: SPSGNNEQF
j_gene: TRBJ2-6; v_gene: TRBV9; CDR3aa: ACSGGPSGANVLT
j_gene: -; v_gene: TRBV29-1; CDR3aa: SVPGPAAYEQY
j_gene: TRBJ2-1; v_gene: TRBV12-5; CDR3aa: ASGSLGGGRDYNEQF
j_gene: TRBJ2-1; v_gene: TRBV30; CDR3aa: ASRRGRANEQF
j_gene: TRBJ2-7; v_gene: TRBV7-9; CDR3aa: ASSQRTGATYEQY
j_gene: TRBJ2-3; v_gene: TRBV6-5; CDR3aa: ASSTGARTDTQY
j_gene: TRBJ2-5; v_gene: TRBV9; CDR3aa: ASSVGGRVETQY
j_gene: TRBJ1-5; v_gene: TRBV28; CDR3aa: ASSLAGGSNQPQH
j_gene: TRBJ1-2; v_gene: TRBV7-8; CDR3aa: ASSSGQGRNYGYT
j_gene: TRBJ2-7; v_gene: TRBV27; CDR3aa: ASSLMGNEQY
j_gene: TRBJ1-1; v_gene: TRBV6-6; CDR3aa: ASSYSGGASEAF
j_gene: TRBJ2-5; v_gene: TRBV9; CDR3aa: ASSVGTGVPQETQY
j_gene: TRBJ1-5; v_gene: TRBV19; CDR3aa: ATRQIHSNQPQH
j_gene: TRBJ2-3; v_gene: TRBV5-6; CDR3aa: ASSRKGQGSDTQY